This T cell receptor (beta chain) derives from a study of cytotoxic CD8 clonotypes in ibrutinib-treated CLL. About the study: When averaged across all of the samples, the counts came to 255,043 productive templates and about 90,000 productive rearrangements.

Study-wide findings and caveats: The study found baseline clonality above age-matched healthy donors, tracking circulating CD8+ T-cell counts. Public clonotypes, rarely seen, contracted or held steady on treatment.

Note on this clone: Its antigen is currently unknown.

Assay used: immunoSEQ multiplex PCR; TCRdb lists only in-frame clones, some missing. The sample holds under 300,000 clones, around 70% seen once. Trimming left V 4 bases short and J 5 bases short, with 19 bases between. This CDR3 has 16 residues. CDR1 SGHTA and CDR2 FQGNSA come from the germline V gene. V is TRBV7-2 and J is TRBJ2-3; no clear D. The sample here was PBMCs, taken after 24 months of ibrutinib treatment. This receptor was identified in a human donor with chronic lymphocytic leukemia. The chain's CDR3 is CASSSIRPRSIDTQYF. DNA of the CDR3: TGTGCCAGCAGCTCCATCCGCCCAAGATCGATAGATACGCAGTATTTT.